What follows is one T cell receptor beta chain and its context. The sample belongs to a study of T cell responses to AZD1222 COVID-19 vaccine. The protocol was immunoSEQ multiplex PCR, while the TCRdb copy is restricted to in-frame clones and leaves out a portion. Of 100,000 to 150,000 clones listed, about nine tenths are singletons. J gave up 8 bases and V 6 bases, and 7 bases lay outside the gene matches. The CDR3 is 13 amino acids. The source material was peripheral blood, sampled on day 0 of AZD1222 vaccination. The receptor was isolated from an adult in good health. The rearrangement joins TRBV12-3 or TRBV12-4 to TRBJ2-4; TRBD1 agrees at 7 bases. The CDR3 nucleotides are TGTGCCAGCAGGACAGGGTCGTCGGACATTCAGTACTTC. Its protein is CASRTGSSDIQYF.